This record covers a single T cell receptor beta chain. These data come from a study of blood T cell repertoires in COVID-19. Across the study: Acute and convalescent COVID-19 samples came from the United States, Italy and Spain. The cDNA or gDNA used as material had been derived from T cells, B-cell-depleted T cells, or PBMCs.

How the authors handled the data: Amplification from reference gene primers served as the basis for estimated nucleated cell counts. The protocol was immunoSEQ multiplex PCR, while the TCRdb copy is restricted to in-frame clones and leaves out a portion. That table supplies the V and J calls and clone size; D and trimming were determined from the DNA. The sample holds about 76,000 clones; over 70% are singletons and the top ten take 20% to 25%. Germline V gene lookup returns CDR1 SEHNR and CDR2 FQNEAQ (reference sequence). V lost 7 bases and J lost 3; bases outside the gene matches: 7. The CDR3 is 15 amino acids.

The sequence derives from a man between 65 and 79 years old with acute or convalescent COVID-19. Sample: peripheral blood. The rearrangement joins TRBV7-9 to TRBJ2-7, with TRBD1 matching 12 bases. In DNA, the CDR3 is TGTGCCAGCAATTCCGGGACAGGGGGCTTCTACGAGCAGTACTTC. This codes for CASNSGTGGFYEQYF.